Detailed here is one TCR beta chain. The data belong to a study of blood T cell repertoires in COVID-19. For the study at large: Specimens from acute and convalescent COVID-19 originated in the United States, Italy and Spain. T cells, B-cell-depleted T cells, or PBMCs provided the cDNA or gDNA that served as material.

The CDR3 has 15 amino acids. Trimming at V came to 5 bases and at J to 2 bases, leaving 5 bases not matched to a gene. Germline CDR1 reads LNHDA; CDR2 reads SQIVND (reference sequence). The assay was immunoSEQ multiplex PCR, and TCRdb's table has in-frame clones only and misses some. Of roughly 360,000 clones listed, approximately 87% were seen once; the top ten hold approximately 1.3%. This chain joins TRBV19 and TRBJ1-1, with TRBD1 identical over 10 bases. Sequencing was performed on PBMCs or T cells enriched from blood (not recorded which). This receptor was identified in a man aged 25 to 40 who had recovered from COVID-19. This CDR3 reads CASSAQTGGNTEAFF. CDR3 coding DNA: TGTGCCAGTAGTGCCCAGACAGGGGGCAACACTGAAGCTTTCTTT.